Reported below is one T cell receptor beta chain. Produced via immunoSEQ multiplex PCR; TCRdb's table is partial and in-frame only. The sample shows 110,000 or so clones, about 90% of them seen only once. This sample was included in a study of T cells after somatic rescue of genetic block. The CDR3 loop spans 11 amino acids. CDR1 is MGHDK and CDR2 is SYGVNS in the germline V gene. V was trimmed by 3 bases and J by 4 bases, leaving 4 bases between them. The receptor was derived from a woman between 18 and 29 years old. Material: peripheral blood mononuclear cells (PBMCs). The chain joins TRBV25-1 to TRBJ2-7; the D is unclear. CDR3 bases: TGTGCCAGCAGTGATGGGTACGAGCAGTACTTC. It is translated as CASSDGYEQYF.